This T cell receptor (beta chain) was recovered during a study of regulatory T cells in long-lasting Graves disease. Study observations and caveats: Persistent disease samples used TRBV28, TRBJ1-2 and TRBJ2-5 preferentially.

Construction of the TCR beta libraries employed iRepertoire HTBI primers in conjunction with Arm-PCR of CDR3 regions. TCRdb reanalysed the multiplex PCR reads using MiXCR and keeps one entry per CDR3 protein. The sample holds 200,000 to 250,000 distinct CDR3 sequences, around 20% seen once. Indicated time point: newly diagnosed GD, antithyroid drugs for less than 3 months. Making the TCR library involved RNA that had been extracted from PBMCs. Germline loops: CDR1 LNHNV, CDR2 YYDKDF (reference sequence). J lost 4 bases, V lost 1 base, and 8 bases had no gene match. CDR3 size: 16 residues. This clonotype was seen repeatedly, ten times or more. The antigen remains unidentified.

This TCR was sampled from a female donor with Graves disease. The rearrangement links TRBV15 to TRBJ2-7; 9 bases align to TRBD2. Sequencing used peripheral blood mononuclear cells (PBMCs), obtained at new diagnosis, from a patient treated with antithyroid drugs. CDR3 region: CATSRGERTSVYEQYF. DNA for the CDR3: TGTGCCACCAGCAGAGGGGAACGGACTAGCGTTTACGAGCAGTACTTC.